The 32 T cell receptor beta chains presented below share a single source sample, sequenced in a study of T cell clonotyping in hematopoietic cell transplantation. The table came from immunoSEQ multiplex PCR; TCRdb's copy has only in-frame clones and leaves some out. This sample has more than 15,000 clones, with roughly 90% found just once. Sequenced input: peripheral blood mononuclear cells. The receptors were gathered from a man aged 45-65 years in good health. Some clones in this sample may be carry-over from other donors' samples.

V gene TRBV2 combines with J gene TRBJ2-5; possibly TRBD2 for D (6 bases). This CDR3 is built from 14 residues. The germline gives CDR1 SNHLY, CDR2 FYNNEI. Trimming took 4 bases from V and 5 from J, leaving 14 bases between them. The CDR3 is CASSGLRGRETQYF. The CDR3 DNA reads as TGTGCCAGCAGTGGGCTGCGGGGCAGGGAGACCCAGTACTTC.

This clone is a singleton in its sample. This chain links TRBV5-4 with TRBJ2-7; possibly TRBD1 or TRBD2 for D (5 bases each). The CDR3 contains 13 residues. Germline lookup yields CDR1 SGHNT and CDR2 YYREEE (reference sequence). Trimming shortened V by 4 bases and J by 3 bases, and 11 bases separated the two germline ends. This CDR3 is CASSRDPIYEQYF. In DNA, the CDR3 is TGTGCCAGCAGCAGGGACCCCATCTACGAGCAGTACTTC.

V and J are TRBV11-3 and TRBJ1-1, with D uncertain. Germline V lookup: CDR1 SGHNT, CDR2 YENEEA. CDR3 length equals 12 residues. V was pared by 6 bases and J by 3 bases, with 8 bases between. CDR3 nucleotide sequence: TGTGCCAGCAGGGGTAGGCACACTGAAGCTTTCTTT. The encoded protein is CASRGRHTEAFF. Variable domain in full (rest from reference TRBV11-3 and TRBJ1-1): EAGVVQSPRYKIIEKKQPVAFWCNPISGHNTLYWYLQNLGQGPELLIRYENEEAVDDSQLPKDRFSAERLKGVDSTLKIQPAELGDSAVYLCASRGRHTEAFFGQGTRLTVV.

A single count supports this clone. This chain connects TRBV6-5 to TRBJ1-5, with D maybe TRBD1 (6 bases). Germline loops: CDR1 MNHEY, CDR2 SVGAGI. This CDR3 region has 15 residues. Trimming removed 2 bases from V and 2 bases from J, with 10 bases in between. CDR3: CASSYDRRGNQPQHF. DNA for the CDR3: TGTGCCAGCAGTTACGACAGGAGAGGCAATCAGCCCCAGCATTTT.

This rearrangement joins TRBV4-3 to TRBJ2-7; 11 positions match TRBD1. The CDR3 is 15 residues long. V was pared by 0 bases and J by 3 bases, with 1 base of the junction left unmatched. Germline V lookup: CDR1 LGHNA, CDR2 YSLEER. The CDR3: CASSQEGTGGYEQYF. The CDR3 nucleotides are TGCGCCAGCAGCCAAGAGGGGACAGGGGGCTACGAGCAGTACTTC.

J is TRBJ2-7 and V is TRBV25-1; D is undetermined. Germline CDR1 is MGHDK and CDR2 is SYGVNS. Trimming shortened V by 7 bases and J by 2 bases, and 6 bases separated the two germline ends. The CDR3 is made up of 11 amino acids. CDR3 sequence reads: CASTQAYEQYF. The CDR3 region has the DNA TGTGCCAGCACTCAGGCCTACGAGCAGTACTTC.

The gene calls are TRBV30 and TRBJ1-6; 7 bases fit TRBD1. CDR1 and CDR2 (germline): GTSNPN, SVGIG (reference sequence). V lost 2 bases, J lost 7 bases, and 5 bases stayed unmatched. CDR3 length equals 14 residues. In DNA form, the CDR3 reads TGTGCCTGGAGTCCCGGGACAGCAAATTCACCCCTCCACTTT. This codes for CAWSPGTANSPLHF.

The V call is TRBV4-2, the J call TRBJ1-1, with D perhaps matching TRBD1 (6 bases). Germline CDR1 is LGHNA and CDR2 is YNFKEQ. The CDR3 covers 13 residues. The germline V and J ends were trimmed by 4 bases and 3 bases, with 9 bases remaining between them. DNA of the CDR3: TGTGCCAGCAGCCTGGGGGCAGACACTGAAGCTTTCTTT. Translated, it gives CASSLGADTEAFF.

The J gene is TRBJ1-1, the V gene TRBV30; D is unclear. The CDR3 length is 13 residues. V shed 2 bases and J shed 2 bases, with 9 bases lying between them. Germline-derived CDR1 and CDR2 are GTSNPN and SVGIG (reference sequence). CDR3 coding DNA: TGTGCCTGGAGTAAAGCATCAAACACTGAAGCTTTCTTT. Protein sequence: CAWSKASNTEAFF.

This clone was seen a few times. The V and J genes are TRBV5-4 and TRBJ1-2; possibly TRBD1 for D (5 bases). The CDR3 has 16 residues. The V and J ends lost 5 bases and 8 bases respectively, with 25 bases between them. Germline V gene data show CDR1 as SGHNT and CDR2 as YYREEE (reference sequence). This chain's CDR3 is CASRLGLGDGRTGYTF. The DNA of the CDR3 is TGTGCCAGCAGATTAGGTTTGGGGGACGGCCGAACGGGCTACACCTTC.

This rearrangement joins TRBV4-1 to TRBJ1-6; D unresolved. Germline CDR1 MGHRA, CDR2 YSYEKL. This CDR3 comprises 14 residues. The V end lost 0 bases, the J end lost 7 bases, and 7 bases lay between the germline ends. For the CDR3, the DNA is TGCGCCAGCAGCCAAGACAGCCTAAATTCACCCCTCCACTTT. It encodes CASSQDSLNSPLHF.

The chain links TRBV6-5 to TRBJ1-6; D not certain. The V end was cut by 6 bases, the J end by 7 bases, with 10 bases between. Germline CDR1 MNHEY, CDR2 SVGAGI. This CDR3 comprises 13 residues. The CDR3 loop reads CASRPYGNSPLHF. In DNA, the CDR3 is TGTGCCAGCAGGCCTTACGGCAATTCACCCCTCCACTTT.

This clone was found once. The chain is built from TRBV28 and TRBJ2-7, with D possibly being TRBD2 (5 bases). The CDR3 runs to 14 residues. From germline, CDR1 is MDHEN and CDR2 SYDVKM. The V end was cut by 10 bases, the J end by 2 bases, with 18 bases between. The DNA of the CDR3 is TGTGCCACCGCCGGGGTGGTCTCAGCCTACGAGCAGTACTTC. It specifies CATAGVVSAYEQYF.

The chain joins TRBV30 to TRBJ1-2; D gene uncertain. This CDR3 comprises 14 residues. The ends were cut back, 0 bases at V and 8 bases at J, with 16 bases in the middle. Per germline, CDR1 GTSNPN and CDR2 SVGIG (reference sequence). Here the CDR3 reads CAWSVTRWTGGYTF. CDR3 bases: TGTGCCTGGAGTGTGACCCGTTGGACGGGGGGCTACACCTTC.

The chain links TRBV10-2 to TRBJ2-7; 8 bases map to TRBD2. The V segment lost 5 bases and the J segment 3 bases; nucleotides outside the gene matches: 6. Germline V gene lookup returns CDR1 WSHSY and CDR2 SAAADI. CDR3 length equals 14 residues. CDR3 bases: TGCGCCAGCAGTCGGGTAGCGGGGCTCTACGAGCAGTACTTC. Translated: CASSRVAGLYEQYF.

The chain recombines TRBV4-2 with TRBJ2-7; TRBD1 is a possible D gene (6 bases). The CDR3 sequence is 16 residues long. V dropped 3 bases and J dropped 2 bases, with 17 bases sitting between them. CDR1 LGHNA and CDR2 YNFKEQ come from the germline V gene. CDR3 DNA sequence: TGTGCCAGCAGCCAGGCCGCCCGGACAGTCCCCTACGAGCAGTACTTC. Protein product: CASSQAARTVPYEQYF.

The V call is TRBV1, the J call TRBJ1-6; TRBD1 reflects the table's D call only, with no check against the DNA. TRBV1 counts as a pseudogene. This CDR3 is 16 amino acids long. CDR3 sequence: CTSSHVGRHDNSPLHF. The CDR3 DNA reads TGCACCAGCAGCCACGTCGGTAGACATGATAATTCACCCCTCCACTTT.

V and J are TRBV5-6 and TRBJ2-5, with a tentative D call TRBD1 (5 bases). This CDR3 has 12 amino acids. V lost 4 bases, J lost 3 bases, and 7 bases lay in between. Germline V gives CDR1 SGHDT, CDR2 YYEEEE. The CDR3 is CASSGAEETQYF. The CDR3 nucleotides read TGTGCCAGCAGCGGGGCTGAAGAGACCCAGTACTTC.

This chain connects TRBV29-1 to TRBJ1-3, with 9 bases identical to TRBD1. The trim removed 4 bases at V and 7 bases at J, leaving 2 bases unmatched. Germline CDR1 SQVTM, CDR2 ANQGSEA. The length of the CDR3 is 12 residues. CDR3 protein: CSVAGQGNTIYF. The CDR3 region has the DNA TGCAGCGTTGCAGGACAGGGGAACACCATATATTTT.

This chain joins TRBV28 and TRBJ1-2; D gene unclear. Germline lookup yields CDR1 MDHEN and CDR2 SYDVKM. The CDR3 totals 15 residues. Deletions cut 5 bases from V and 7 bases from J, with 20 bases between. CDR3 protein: CASSPVHPVGGGYTF. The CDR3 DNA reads TGTGCCAGCAGTCCGGTTCATCCGGTGGGAGGTGGCTACACCTTC.

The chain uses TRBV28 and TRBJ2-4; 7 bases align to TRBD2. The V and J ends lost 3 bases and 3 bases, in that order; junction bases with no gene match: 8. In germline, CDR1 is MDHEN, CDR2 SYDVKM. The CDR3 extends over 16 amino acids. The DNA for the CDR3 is TGTGCCAGCAGTTTTACGGGAGGCCCCTACAAAAACATTCAGTACTTC. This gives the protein CASSFTGGPYKNIQYF.

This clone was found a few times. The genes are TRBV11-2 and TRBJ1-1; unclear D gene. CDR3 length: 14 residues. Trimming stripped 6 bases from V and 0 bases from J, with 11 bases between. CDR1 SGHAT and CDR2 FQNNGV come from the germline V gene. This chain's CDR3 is CASRRRQLNTEAFF. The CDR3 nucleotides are TGTGCCAGCAGGCGTCGGCAGTTGAACACTGAAGCTTTCTTT.

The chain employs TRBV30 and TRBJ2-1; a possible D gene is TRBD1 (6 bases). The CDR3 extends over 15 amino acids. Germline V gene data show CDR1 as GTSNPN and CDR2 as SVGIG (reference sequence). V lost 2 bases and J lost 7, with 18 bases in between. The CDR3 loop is CAWSQVPDSRNEQFF. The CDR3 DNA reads TGTGCCTGGAGTCAAGTCCCGGACAGTAGGAATGAGCAGTTCTTC.

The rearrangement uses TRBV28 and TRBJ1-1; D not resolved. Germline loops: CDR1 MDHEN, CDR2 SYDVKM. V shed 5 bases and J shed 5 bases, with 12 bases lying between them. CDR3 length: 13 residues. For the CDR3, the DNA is TGTGCCAGCAGTCTAGAAAGGGTGACTGAAGCTTTCTTT. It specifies CASSLERVTEAFF.

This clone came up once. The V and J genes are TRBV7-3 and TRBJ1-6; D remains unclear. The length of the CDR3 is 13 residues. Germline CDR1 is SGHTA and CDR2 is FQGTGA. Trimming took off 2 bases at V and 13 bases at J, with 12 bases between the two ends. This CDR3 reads CASSLSSGAPLHF. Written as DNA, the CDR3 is TGTGCCAGCAGCTTATCGTCCGGAGCGCCCCTCCACTTT.

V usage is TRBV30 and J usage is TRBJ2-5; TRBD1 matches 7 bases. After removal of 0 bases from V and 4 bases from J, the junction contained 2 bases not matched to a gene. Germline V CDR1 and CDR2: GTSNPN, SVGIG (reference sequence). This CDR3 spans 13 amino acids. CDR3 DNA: TGTGCCTGGAGTGTAAGGGACAGAGAGACCCAGTACTTC. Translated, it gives CAWSVRDRETQYF. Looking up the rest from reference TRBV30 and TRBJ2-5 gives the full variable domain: SQTIHQWPATLVQPVGSPLSLECTVEGTSNPNLYWYRQAAGRGLQLLFYSVGIGQISSEVPQNLSASRPQDRQFILSSKKLLLSDSGFYLCAWSVRDRETQYFGPGTRLLVL.

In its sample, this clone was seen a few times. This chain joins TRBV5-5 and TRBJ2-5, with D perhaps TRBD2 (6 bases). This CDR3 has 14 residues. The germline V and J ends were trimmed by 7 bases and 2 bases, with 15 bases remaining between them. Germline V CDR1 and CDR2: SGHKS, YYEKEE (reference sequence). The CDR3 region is CASSPFGGQETQYF. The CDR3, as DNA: TGTGCCAGCTCTCCCTTTGGGGGGCAAGAGACCCAGTACTTC.

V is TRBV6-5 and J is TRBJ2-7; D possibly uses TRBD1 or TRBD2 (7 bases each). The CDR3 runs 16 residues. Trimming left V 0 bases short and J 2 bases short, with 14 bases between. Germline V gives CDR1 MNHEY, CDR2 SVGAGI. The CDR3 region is CASSYSLRGGAYEQYF. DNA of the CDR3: TGTGCCAGCAGTTACTCACTCAGGGGGGGGGCCTACGAGCAGTACTTC.

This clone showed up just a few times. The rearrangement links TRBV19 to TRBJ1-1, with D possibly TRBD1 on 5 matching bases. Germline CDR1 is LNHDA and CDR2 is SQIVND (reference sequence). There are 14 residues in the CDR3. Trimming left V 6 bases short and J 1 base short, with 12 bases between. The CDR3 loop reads CASRPQGTNTEAFF. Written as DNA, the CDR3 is TGTGCCAGTAGACCTCAGGGCACGAACACTGAAGCTTTCTTT. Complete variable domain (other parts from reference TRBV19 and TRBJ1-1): DGGITQSPKYLFRKEGQNVTLSCEQNLNHDAMYWYRQDPGQGLRLIYYSQIVNDFQKGDIAEGYSVSREKKESFPLTVTSAQKNPTAFYLCASRPQGTNTEAFFGQGTRLTVV.

CDR3 nucleotide sequence: TGTGCCAGCAGTTCCAGACACTACGAGCAGTACTTC. Its translation: CASSSRHYEQYF. The J gene is TRBJ2-7, the V gene TRBV27, with D uncertain. The CDR3 is 12 residues long. From germline, CDR1 is MNHEY and CDR2 SMNVEV (reference sequence). The V gene lost 4 bases and the J gene lost 3 bases, with 7 bases spanning the gap.

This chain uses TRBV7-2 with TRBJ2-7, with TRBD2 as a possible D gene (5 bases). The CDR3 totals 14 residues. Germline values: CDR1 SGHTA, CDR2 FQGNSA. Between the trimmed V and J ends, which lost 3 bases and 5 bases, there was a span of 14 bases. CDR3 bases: TGTGCCAGCAGCTTTCCCAGATACGGGAACGAGCAGTACTTC. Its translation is CASSFPRYGNEQYF.

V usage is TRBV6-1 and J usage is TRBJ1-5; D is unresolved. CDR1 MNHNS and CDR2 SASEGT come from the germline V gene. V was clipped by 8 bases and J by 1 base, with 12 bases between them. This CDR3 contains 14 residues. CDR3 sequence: CASGLDKSNQPQHF. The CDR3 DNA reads TGTGCCAGCGGCCTAGACAAGAGCAATCAGCCCCAGCATTTT.